This T cell receptor (beta chain) was recovered during a study of CXCR3-negative and CXCR3-positive naive CD8 T cells. Study findings and constraints: Against CXCR3-negative naive cells, CXCR3-positive naive cells showed more hydrophobic TRB CDR3s.

As to this clonotype: Its antigen remains unidentified.

The authors made the TRB cDNA libraries by 5' RACE using UMI labels. TCRdb derives one entry per CDR3 protein from the 5' RACE reads, leaving out DNA. Recorded here are tens of thousands of distinct CDR3 sequences; the top ten clones represent around 0.62%. The CDR3 spans 15 residues. Germline loops: CDR1 SQVTM, CDR2 ANQGSEA. The sorting of each CD8+ T cell subset was done in triplicate, at more than 250,000 cells each. This chain uses TRBV29-1 with TRBJ1-2; TCRdb calls TRBD1, which cannot be checked without DNA. This TCR derives from a human donor in good health. Some clones in this sample may be carry-over from other donors' samples. The sequenced sample was naive CXCR3+ CD8+ T cells from blood. The subset was: CD45RO-CCR7+CD27+CD95- naive CD8+ T cells expressing CXCR3 (TNR3+). CDR3 sequence: CSDRITAGGTDGYTF.